The 15 T cell receptor beta chains below come from one sample, sequenced in a study of CD8 T cells in ankylosing spondylitis. Study results and caveats: About 8 highly homologous variants made up a TCR beta motif, and this motif appeared characteristic of ankylosing spondylitis blood.

No cognate antigen is known for these TCRs. TCRdb independently ran MiXCR on the 5' RACE reads; one entry per CDR3 protein. The sample includes about 450,000 distinct CDR3 sequences, roughly a quarter of them seen just once. Specimen: blood, either unsorted or a sorted T cell fraction (not recorded which). Every receptor here comes from a male donor with ankylosing spondylitis.

The V gene is TRBV15, the J gene TRBJ2-5, with TRBD1 identical over 12 bases. In germline, CDR1 is LNHNV, CDR2 YYDKDF (reference sequence). With V trimmed by 0 bases and J by 5 bases, 4 bases remained unmatched. The CDR3 has 16 residues. The CDR3 nucleotides are TGTGCCACCAGCAGAGATATGGGACAGGGGGCTGAGACCCAGTACTTC. Its translation: CATSRDMGQGAETQYF.

This clonotype was seen more than once but under ten times. The chain carries TRBV7-2 and TRBJ2-5; D might be TRBD1 (5 bases). Deletions cut 1 base from V and 2 bases from J, with 14 bases between. CDR1 is SGHTA and CDR2 is FQGNSA in the germline V gene. The CDR3 has 16 amino acids. The CDR3 sequence: CASSLGWGQSQETQYF. The DNA of the CDR3 is TGTGCCAGCAGCTTAGGATGGGGCCAATCTCAAGAGACCCAGTACTTC.

This clonotype has a handful of counts. In DNA form, the CDR3 reads TGTGCCACCAGTGATTTGAGGGACAGGGTCACAGATACGCAGTATTTT. It translates to CATSDLRDRVTDTQYF. The V call is TRBV24-1, the J call TRBJ2-3, with TRBD1 identical over 9 bases. The CDR3 has 16 amino acids. After removal of 0 bases from V and 2 bases from J, the junction contained 2 bases not matched to a gene. Germline CDR1 and CDR2: KGHDR and SFDVKD.

This clonotype turned up a few times. V gene TRBV4-2 combines with J gene TRBJ2-4; perhaps TRBD2 as D (6 bases). V gave up 0 bases and J gave up 9 bases, with 12 bases separating them. The CDR3 sequence is 14 residues long. Per germline, CDR1 LGHNA and CDR2 YNFKEQ. In DNA, the CDR3 is TGTGCCAGCAGCCAAGATAGGCAGGGAGGCATTCAGTACTTC. Residues: CASSQDRQGGIQYF.

This clonotype came up many times. The chain links TRBV7-8 to TRBJ2-5; 7 bases are shared with TRBD1. Per the germline V gene, CDR1 is SGHVS and CDR2 is FQNEAQ. The CDR3 runs 15 residues. The J segment lost 1 base and the V segment lost 1 base, leaving 3 bases of the junction unmatched. The CDR3 DNA is TGTGCCAGCAGCTTAGTAGGGACAGTCCAAGAGACCCAGTACTTC. This gives the protein CASSLVGTVQETQYF.

The table lists this clonotype with a count of one. This CDR3 is CASSPKTGQETQYF. CDR3 DNA sequence: TGTGCCAGCTCACCAAAAACGGGTCAAGAGACCCAGTACTTC. The chain couples TRBV18 to TRBJ2-5; the D is unclear. CDR1 is KGHSH, CDR2 LQKENI, per germline. The CDR3 covers 14 residues. With 2 bases removed from V and 2 bases from J, the gap between germline ends came to 9 bases.

The chain is built from TRBV7-2 and TRBJ2-3; TRBD2 matches at 9 bases. The junction had 14 bases not matched to a gene; V was cut back by 3 bases and J by 4 bases. The CDR3 extends over 18 amino acids. CDR1 is SGHTA and CDR2 is FQGNSA in the germline V gene. Written as DNA, the CDR3 is TGTGCCAGCAGCTTGCGTGGGGAGGGTAGCGGGAGATCAGATACGCAGTATTTT. Encoded protein: CASSLRGEGSGRSDTQYF.

The genes are TRBV5-1 and TRBJ2-7; D remains ambiguous. The germline gives CDR1 SGHRS, CDR2 YFSETQ. Trimming removed 0 bases from V and 5 bases from J, with 12 bases in between. CDR3 length: 14 amino acids. CDR3 nucleotide sequence: TGCGCCAGCAGCTTGGCCCGGGCAGTGGACGAGCAGTACTTC. Translating it yields CASSLARAVDEQYF.

In this sample, this clonotype turned up a few times. The rearrangement joins TRBV20-1 to TRBJ2-5; 7 nucleotides agree with TRBD2. V trimming: 8 bases; J trimming: 5 bases; junction bases outside the gene matches: 8. Per germline, CDR1 DFQATT and CDR2 SNEGSKA (reference sequence). The CDR3 extends over 12 amino acids. The CDR3 sequence is CSLGSGYETQYF. The DNA of the CDR3 is TGCAGTCTGGGTAGCGGGTATGAGACCCAGTACTTC.

This clonotype came up a few times. The V and J genes are TRBV12-3 or TRBV12-4 and TRBJ2-1; the match to TRBD1 covers 9 bases. V was pared by 6 bases and J by 4 bases, with 7 bases of the junction left unmatched. The CDR3 runs 15 residues. The CDR3 reads CASRETGGAYNEQFF. Here the CDR3 DNA reads TGTGCCAGCAGAGAGACAGGGGGAGCTTACAATGAGCAGTTCTTC.

This clonotype was seen repeatedly, ten times or more. The chain employs TRBV29-1 and TRBJ2-3; D unclear. The germline gives CDR1 SQVTM, CDR2 ANQGSEA. The V end lost 6 bases, the J end lost 2 bases, and 9 bases lay between the germline ends. CDR3 length: 12 residues. CDR3 nucleotide sequence: TGCAGCGTAAAGGTCTACACAGATACGCAGTATTTT. Protein sequence: CSVKVYTDTQYF.

This clonotype has only a few counts. The J gene is TRBJ2-7, the V gene TRBV7-8; D may be TRBD1 or TRBD2 (5 bases each). Germline-derived CDR1 and CDR2 are SGHVS and FQNEAQ. The CDR3 runs 15 residues. V was cut by 3 bases and J by 3 bases, with 15 bases left in between. CDR3 residues: CASSFGDLGGYEQYF. CDR3 in DNA: TGTGCCAGCAGCTTTGGGGACCTCGGTGGCTACGAGCAGTACTTC.

This clonotype was recorded a few times. V usage is TRBV12-3 or TRBV12-4 and J usage is TRBJ1-4; D call uncertain. The CDR3 has 12 residues. V was shortened by 3 bases and J by 13 bases, with 12 bases between the two germline ends. The CDR3 loop is CASSFRQVGLFF. The CDR3 nucleotides read TGTGCCAGCAGTTTTCGGCAAGTGGGACTGTTTTTT.

This clonotype was counted only a few times. The gene calls are TRBV12-3 or TRBV12-4 and TRBJ2-2, with 8 bases that match TRBD1. The trim removed 9 bases at V and 7 bases at J, leaving 10 bases unmatched. This CDR3 has 14 residues. The CDR3 nucleotides read TGTGCCAGTCCTGCGCAGGGGGCGGGCGGGGAGCTGTTTTTT. Translated: CASPAQGAGGELFF.

J is TRBJ2-7 and V is TRBV20-1, with TRBD2 identical over 10 bases. Germline trimming cut 6 bases from V and 0 bases from J; bases unmatched to any gene: 5. This CDR3 is built from 14 residues. Germline V gene lookup returns CDR1 DFQATT and CDR2 SNEGSKA (reference sequence). DNA of the CDR3: TGCAGTGCGGGGGCTAGCGGGGGCTCCTACGAGCAGTACGTC. It specifies CSAGASGGSYEQYV.